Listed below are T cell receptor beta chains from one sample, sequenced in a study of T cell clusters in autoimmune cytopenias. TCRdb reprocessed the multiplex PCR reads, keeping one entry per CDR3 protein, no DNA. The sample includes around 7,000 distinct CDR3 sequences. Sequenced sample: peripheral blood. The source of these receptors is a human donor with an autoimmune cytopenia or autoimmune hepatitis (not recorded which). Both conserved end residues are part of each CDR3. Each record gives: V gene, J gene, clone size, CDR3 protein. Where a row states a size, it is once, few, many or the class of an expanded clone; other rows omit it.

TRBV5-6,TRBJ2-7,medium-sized,CASSSMAVGSSYEQYF
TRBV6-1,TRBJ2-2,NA,CASSPRGRTGELFF
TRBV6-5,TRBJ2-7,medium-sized,CASTPRALVSYEQYF
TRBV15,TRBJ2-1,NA,CATSRVGQGSYNEQFF
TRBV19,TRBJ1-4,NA,CASSMGRRSSANEKLFF
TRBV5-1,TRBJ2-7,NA,CASSRDSYEQYF
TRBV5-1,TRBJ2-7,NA,CASSLGGDRGHEQYF
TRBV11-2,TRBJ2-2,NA,CASSRGLAGGPGTGELFF
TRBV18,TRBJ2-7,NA,CASSPSAGNEQYF
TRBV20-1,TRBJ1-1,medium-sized,CSARPILGTEAFF
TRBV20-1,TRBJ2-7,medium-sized,CSAKGLAGGQAHYEQYF
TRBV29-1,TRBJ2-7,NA,CSVHGTAIQETQYF
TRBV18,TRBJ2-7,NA,CASSPGQGAVVSYEQYF
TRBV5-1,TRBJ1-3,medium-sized,CASSLEGDGLDTIYF
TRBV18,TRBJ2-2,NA,CASSPSQGNTGELFF
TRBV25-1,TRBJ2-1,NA,CASRNSGVYNEQFF